The next 16 T cell receptor beta chains were all read from a single sample in a study of T cell repertoires in cytomegalovirus infection. No antigen has been identified for these receptors. TCRdb reanalysed the reads using MiXCR and keeps one entry per CDR3 protein. The sample gives roughly 990,000 distinct CDR3 sequences, 30% to 40% of which show up once; more than 12% is in the top ten. The sample was cultured CD8+ T cells from PBMCs, taken from culture after CMV antigen stimulation. Every receptor here comes from a human donor in good health (CMV status not recorded). Some clones in this sample may be carry-over from other donors' samples.

V is TRBV12-3 or TRBV12-4 and J is TRBJ1-2, with D maybe TRBD1 (5 bases). The CDR3 is 13 residues long. Trimming took off 7 bases at V and 7 bases at J, with 16 bases between the two ends. CDR3 nucleotides: TGTGCCAGCACCGTCTTTGGGGGGTCTGGCTACACCTTC. It encodes CASTVFGGSGYTF.

This clonotype was seen a handful of times. V and J are TRBV19 and TRBJ2-3, with 10 positions matching TRBD2. The V segment lost 1 base and the J segment 2 bases; nucleotides outside the gene matches: 9. Germline lookup yields CDR1 LNHDA and CDR2 SQIVND (reference sequence). The CDR3 length is 18 residues. CDR3 in amino acids: CASSIGLLAGAFTDTQYF. CDR3 coding DNA: TGTGCCAGTAGTATAGGACTGCTAGCGGGGGCCTTCACAGATACGCAGTATTTT. The whole variable domain, filled in from reference TRBV19 and TRBJ2-3, reads DGGITQSPKYLFRKEGQNVTLSCEQNLNHDAMYWYRQDPGQGLRLIYYSQIVNDFQKGDIAEGYSVSREKKESFPLTVTSAQKNPTAFYLCASSIGLLAGAFTDTQYFGPGTRLTVL.

In DNA form, the CDR3 reads TGTGCCAGCGGAGTTAGGACTGAAGCTTTCTTT. It codes for CASGVRTEAFF. The genes are TRBV2 and TRBJ1-1, with unresolved D. Trimming left V 8 bases short and J 5 bases short, with 9 bases between. This CDR3 is 11 amino acids long. The V gene's germline CDR1 is SNHLY and CDR2 FYNNEI.

The chain joins TRBV6-5 to TRBJ1-1, with D unclear. V was trimmed by 0 bases and J by 5 bases, leaving 13 bases between them. The CDR3 is 15 amino acids. Germline V gene lookup returns CDR1 MNHEY and CDR2 SVGAGI. CDR3 nucleotides: TGTGCCAGCAGTTACTCGAGTACACTCCGGACTGAAGCTTTCTTT. Translated: CASSYSSTLRTEAFF.

The J gene is TRBJ2-1, the V gene TRBV6-1; D ambiguous. Germline V gives CDR1 MNHNS, CDR2 SASEGT. This CDR3 contains 11 residues. The CDR3 coding sequence is TGTGCGTCTACGCTCCGTGGTGAGCAGTTCTTC. Translating it yields CASTLRGEQFF.

The rearrangement links TRBV27 to TRBJ2-7; D call uncertain. The CDR3 is made up of 15 amino acids. V gave up 5 bases and J gave up 0 bases, with 14 bases separating them. Germline V CDR1 and CDR2: MNHEY, SMNVEV (reference sequence). CDR3 loop: CASSRNTALSYEQYF. The CDR3 DNA sequence: TGTGCCAGCAGTCGTAACACAGCCCTCTCCTACGAGCAGTACTTC.

This clonotype has at least ten counts. The gene calls are TRBV7-9 and TRBJ2-1; tentatively, D is TRBD1 or TRBD2 (5 bases each). CDR1 is SEHNR and CDR2 is FQNEAQ in the germline V gene (reference sequence). The CDR3 runs to 12 residues. The germline V and J ends were trimmed by 1 base and 10 bases, with 8 bases remaining between them. CDR3 bases: TGTGCCAGCAGCTTAGTGGGGGACGAGCAGTTCTTC. This codes for CASSLVGDEQFF. The entire variable domain, with the rest obtained from reference TRBV7-9 and TRBJ2-1, is as follows: DTGVSQNPRHKITKRGQNVTFRCDPISEHNRLYWYRQTLGQGPEFLTYFQNEAQLEKSRLLSDRFSAERPKGSFSTLEIQRTEQGDSAMYLCASSLVGDEQFFGPGTRLTVL.

This chain links TRBV11-2 with TRBJ1-1, with D tentatively TRBD1 (5 bases). The germline V gene has CDR1 SGHAT and CDR2 FQNNGV. The CDR3 sequence is 12 residues long. CDR3 region: CADRGPNTEAFF. In nucleotides, the CDR3 is TGTGCGGATAGGGGTCCGAACACTGAAGCTTTCTTT.

The rearrangement joins TRBV19 to TRBJ2-1; D uncertain. The CDR3 spans 13 residues. In germline, CDR1 is LNHDA, CDR2 SQIVND (reference sequence). V was pared by 1 base and J by 14 bases, with 15 bases between. In DNA form, the CDR3 reads TGTGCCAGTAGTATAGCCGCAATGGGTGGGAAGTTCTTC. Translated: CASSIAAMGGKFF.

The chain couples TRBV6-5 to TRBJ1-5; 9 bases fit TRBD1. Trimming took 4 bases from V and 7 from J; bases not matched to a gene: 8. Germline CDR1 reads MNHEY; CDR2 reads SVGAGI. This CDR3 comprises 15 residues. The CDR3 sequence is CASSSSGQGDQPQHF. CDR3 nucleotides: TGTGCCAGCAGTTCCTCGGGACAGGGAGACCAGCCCCAGCATTTT.

A single count supports this clonotype. The CDR3 region is CASRDREPEAFF. In DNA, the CDR3 is TGTGCCAGCAGGGACAGGGAACCTGAAGCTTTCTTT. The V gene is TRBV7-4, the J gene TRBJ1-1, with 8 nucleotides matching TRBD1. CDR1 and CDR2 from the germline V gene are SGHVT and SQSDAQ. CDR3 size: 12 residues. V was pared by 6 bases and J by 6 bases, with 3 bases of the junction left unmatched.

The sample holds a few counts of this clonotype. The chain uses TRBV29-1 and TRBJ2-1; D is undetermined. Germline V gives CDR1 SQVTM, CDR2 ANQGSEA. V was trimmed by 0 bases and J by 3 bases, leaving 12 bases between them. This CDR3 has 15 residues. The DNA for the CDR3 is TGCAGCGTTGAAGATAGTATGACTGTCTACAATGAGCAGTTCTTC. Translating it yields CSVEDSMTVYNEQFF.

This sequence joins TRBV2 and TRBJ1-1, with a tentative D call TRBD1 (5 bases). This CDR3 comprises 18 residues. Germline loops: CDR1 SNHLY, CDR2 FYNNEI. The V end was cut by 6 bases, the J end by 3 bases, with 26 bases between. In DNA, the CDR3 is TGTGCCAGCAGGGGGGAGAGGAGCTATATCGGACGGGACACTGAAGCTTTCTTT. It is translated as CASRGERSYIGRDTEAFF.

This clonotype has just a few counts. V is TRBV27 and J is TRBJ2-1; 7 nucleotides agree with TRBD1. Germline trimming cut 5 bases from V and 5 bases from J; bases unmatched to any gene: 6. The germline V gene has CDR1 MNHEY and CDR2 SMNVEV (reference sequence). There are 14 residues in the CDR3. CDR3 residues: CASSLPDRNNEQFF. The CDR3 DNA sequence: TGTGCCAGCAGTCTCCCGGACAGGAACAATGAGCAGTTCTTC.

This clonotype was seen a handful of times. The chain has TRBV20-1 and TRBJ1-1; weak D call: TRBD1 (5 bases). Germline V gene lookup returns CDR1 DFQATT and CDR2 SNEGSKA (reference sequence). The V and J ends lost 3 bases and 4 bases respectively, with 18 bases between them. This CDR3 region has 15 residues. The CDR3 DNA follows: TGCAGTGCTAGGGGGATTGATGCAGGGTTCACTGAAGCTTTCTTT. Translating gives CSARGIDAGFTEAFF.

The rearrangement joins TRBV4-3 to TRBJ2-5, with D possibly TRBD1 on 6 matching bases. This CDR3 comprises 15 residues. CDR1 and CDR2 from the germline V gene are LGHNA and YSLEER. V was pared by 0 bases and J by 3 bases, with 11 bases between. CDR3 residues: CASSQDKYREETQYF. The CDR3 DNA reads as TGCGCCAGCAGCCAAGATAAATACAGGGAAGAGACCCAGTACTTC.